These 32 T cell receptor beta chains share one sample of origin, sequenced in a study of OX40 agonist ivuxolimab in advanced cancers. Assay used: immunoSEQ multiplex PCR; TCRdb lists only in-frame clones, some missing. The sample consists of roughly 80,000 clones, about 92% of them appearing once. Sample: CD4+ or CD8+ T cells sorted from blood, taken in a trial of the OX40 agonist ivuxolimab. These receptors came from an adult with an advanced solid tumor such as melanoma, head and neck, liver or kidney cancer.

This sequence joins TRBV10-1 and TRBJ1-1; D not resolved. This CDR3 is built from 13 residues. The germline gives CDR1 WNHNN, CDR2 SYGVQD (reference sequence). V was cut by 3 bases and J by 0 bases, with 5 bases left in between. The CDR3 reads CASSDGLNTEAFF. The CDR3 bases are TGCGCCAGCAGTGATGGTTTGAACACTGAAGCTTTCTTT.

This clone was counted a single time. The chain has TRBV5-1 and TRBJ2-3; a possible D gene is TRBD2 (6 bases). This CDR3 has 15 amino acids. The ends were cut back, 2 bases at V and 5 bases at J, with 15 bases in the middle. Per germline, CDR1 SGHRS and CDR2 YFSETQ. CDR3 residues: CASSFSGSRGDTQYF. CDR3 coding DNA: TGCGCCAGCAGCTTCAGCGGGTCTCGGGGAGATACGCAGTATTTT.

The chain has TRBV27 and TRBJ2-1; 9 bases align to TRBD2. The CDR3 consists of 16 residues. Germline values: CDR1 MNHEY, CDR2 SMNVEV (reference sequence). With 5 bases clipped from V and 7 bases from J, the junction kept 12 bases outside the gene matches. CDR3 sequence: CASSPPPGLAANEQFF. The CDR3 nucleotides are TGTGCCAGCAGTCCCCCTCCGGGACTAGCAGCGAATGAGCAGTTCTTC.

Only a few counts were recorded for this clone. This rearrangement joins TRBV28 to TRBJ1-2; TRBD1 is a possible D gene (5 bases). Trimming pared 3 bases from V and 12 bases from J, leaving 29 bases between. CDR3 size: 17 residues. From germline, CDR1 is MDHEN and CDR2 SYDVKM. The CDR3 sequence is CASSFGGYRDPSGGDTF. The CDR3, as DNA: TGTGCCAGCAGTTTTGGGGGGTACCGGGACCCCAGTGGAGGAGACACCTTC.

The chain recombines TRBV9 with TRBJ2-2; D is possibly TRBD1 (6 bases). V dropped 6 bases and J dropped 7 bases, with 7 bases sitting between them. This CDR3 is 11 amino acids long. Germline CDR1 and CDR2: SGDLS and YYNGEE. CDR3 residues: CASKGGGELFF. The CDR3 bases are TGTGCCAGCAAAGGGGGCGGGGAGCTGTTTTTT.

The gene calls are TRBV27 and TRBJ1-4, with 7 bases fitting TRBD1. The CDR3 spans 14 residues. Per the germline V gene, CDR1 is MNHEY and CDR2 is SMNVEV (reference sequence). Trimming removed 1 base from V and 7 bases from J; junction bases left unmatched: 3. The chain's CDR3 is CASSLYRGGEKLFF. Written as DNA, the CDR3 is TGTGCCAGCAGTTTATACAGGGGTGGTGAAAAACTGTTTTTT. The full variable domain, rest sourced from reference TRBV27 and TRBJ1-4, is EAQVTQNPRYLITVTGKKLTVTCSQNMNHEYMSWYRQDPGLGLRQIYYSMNVEVTDKGDVPEGYKVSRKEKRNFPLILESPSPNQTSLYFCASSLYRGGEKLFFGSGTQLSVL.

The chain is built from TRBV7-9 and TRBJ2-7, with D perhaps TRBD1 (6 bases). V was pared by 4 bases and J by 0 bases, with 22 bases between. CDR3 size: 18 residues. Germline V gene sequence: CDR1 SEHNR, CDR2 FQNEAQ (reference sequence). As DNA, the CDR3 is TGTGCCAGCAGCTCTACCGCCGTATACAAGGACAGCTCCTACGAGCAGTACTTC. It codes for CASSSTAVYKDSSYEQYF.

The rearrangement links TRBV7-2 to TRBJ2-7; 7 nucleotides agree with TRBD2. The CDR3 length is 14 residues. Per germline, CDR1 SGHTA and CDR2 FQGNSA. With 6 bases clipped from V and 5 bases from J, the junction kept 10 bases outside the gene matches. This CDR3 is CASRRLAPLHEQYF. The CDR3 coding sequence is TGTGCCAGCAGGAGACTAGCACCCTTGCACGAGCAGTACTTC. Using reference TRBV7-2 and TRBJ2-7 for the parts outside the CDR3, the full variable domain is GAGVSQSPSNKVTEKGKDVELRCDPISGHTALYWYRQSLGQGLEFLIYFQGNSAPDKSGLPSDRFSAERTGGSVSTLTIQRTQQEDSAVYLCASRRLAPLHEQYFGPGTRLTVT.

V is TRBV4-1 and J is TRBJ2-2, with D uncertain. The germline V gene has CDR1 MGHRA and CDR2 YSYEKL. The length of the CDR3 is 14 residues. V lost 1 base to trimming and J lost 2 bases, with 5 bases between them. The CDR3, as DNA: TGCGCCAGCAGCCAAGGACCAAACACCGGGGAGCTGTTTTTT. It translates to CASSQGPNTGELFF.

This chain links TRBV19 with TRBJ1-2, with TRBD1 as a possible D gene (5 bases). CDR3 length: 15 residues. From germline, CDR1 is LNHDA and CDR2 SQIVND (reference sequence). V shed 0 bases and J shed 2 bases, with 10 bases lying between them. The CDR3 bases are TGTGCCAGTAGTATAGATTCCAGGGAAAACTATGGCTACACCTTC. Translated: CASSIDSRENYGYTF.

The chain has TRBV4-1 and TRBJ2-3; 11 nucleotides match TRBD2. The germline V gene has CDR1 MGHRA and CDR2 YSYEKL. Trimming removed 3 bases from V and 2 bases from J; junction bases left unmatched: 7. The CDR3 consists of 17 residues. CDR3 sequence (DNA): TGCGCCAGCAGCCAGGTACTAGCGGGGGAACCCACAGATACGCAGTATTTT. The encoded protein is CASSQVLAGEPTDTQYF.

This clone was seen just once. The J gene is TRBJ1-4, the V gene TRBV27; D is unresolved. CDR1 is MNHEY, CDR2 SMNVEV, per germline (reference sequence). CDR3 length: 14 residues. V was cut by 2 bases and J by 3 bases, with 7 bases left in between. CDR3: CASSLEGANEKLFF. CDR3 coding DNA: TGTGCCAGCAGTTTAGAGGGAGCTAATGAAAAACTGTTTTTT.

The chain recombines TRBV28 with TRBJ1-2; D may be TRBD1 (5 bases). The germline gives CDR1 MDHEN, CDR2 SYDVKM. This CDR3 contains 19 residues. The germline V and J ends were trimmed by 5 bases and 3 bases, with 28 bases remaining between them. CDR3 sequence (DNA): TGTGCCAGCAGTCCGGACATAGGGCAGGGTTTCAAGGTCCACTATGGCTACACCTTC. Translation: CASSPDIGQGFKVHYGYTF.

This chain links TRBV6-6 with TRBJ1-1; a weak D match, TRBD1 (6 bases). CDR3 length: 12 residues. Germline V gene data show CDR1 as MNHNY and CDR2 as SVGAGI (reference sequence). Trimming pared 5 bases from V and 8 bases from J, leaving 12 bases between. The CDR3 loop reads CASSLQGWEAFF. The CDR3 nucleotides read TGTGCCAGCAGTCTACAGGGTTGGGAAGCTTTCTTT.

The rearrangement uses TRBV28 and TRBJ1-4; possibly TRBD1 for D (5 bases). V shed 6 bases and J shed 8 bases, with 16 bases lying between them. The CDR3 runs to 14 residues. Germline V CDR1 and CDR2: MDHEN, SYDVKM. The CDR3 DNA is TGTGCCAGCAGCTCCGGACAAGGTTGGGAAAAACTGTTTTTT. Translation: CASSSGQGWEKLFF.

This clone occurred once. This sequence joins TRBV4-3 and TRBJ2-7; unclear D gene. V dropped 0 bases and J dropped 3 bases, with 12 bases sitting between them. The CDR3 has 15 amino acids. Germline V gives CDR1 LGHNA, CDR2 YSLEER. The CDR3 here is CASSQDVSGFYEQYF. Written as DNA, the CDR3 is TGCGCCAGCAGCCAAGATGTATCAGGTTTCTACGAGCAGTACTTC.

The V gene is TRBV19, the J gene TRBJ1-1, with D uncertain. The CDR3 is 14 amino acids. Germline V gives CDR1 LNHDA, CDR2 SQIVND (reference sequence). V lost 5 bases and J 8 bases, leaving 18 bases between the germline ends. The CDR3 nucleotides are TGTGCCAGTAGTGCGTTCTCGGCACCCCGAGAAGCTTTCTTT. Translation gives CASSAFSAPREAFF.

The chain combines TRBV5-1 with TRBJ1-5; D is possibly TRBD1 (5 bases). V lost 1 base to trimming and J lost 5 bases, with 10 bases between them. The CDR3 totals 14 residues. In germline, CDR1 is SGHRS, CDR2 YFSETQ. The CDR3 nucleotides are TGCGCCAGCAGCTTGAGGGGAATGGATCAGCCCCAGCATTTT. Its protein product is CASSLRGMDQPQHF. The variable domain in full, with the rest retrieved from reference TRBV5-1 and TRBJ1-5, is KAGVTQTPRYLIKTRGQQVTLSCSPISGHRSVSWYQQTPGQGLQFLFEYFSETQRNKGNFPGRFSGRQFSNSRSEMNVSTLELGDSALYLCASSLRGMDQPQHFGDGTRLSIL.

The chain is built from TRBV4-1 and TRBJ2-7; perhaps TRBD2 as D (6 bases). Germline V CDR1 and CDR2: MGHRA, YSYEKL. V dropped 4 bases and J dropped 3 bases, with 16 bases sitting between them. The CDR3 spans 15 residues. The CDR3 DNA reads TGCGCCAGCAGCCTTAACAGCGGGTCCCACTACGAGCAGTACTTC. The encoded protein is CASSLNSGSHYEQYF.

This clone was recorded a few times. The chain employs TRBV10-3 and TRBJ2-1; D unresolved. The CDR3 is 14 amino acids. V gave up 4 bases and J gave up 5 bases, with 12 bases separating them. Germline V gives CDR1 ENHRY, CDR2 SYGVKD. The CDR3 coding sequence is TGTGCCATCAGTGTAACCGGGTTCAACAATGAGCAGTTCTTC. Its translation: CAISVTGFNNEQFF.

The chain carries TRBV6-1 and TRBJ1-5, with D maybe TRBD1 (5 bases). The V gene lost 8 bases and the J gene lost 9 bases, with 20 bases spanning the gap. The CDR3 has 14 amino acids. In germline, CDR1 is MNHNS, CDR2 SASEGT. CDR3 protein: CASLTRDLAGPQHF. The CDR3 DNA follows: TGTGCCAGCCTGACCCGGGACCTAGCGGGGCCCCAGCATTTT.

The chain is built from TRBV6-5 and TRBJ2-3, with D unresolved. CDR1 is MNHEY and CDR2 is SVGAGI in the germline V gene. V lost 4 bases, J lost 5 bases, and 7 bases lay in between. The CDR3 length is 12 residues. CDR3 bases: TGTGCCAGCAGTTCCCTACAAGATACGCAGTATTTT. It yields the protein CASSSLQDTQYF.

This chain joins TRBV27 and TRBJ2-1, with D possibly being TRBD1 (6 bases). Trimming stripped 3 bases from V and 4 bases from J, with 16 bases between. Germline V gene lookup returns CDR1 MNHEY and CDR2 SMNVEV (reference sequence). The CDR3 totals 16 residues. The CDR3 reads CASSFPGTRTYNEQFF. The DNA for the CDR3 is TGTGCCAGCAGTTTCCCCGGGACACGTACTTACAATGAGCAGTTCTTC.

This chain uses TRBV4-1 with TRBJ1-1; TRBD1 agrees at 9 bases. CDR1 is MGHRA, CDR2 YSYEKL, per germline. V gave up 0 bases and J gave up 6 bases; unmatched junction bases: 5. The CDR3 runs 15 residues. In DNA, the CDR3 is TGCGCCAGCAGCCAAGAATTGGGACAGGGCCCTGAAGCTTTCTTT. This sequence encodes CASSQELGQGPEAFF.

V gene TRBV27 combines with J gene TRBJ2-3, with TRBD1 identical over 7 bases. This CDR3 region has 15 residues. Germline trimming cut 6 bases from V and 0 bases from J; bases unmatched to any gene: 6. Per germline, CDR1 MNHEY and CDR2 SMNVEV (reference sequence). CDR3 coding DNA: TGTGCCAGCAGCCCCGGGACAGCTAGCACAGATACGCAGTATTTT. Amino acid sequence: CASSPGTASTDTQYF.

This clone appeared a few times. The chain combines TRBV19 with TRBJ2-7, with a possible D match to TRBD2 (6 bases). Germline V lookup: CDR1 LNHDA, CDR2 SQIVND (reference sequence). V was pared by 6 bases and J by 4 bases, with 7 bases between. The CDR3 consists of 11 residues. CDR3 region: CASREGYEQYF. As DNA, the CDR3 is TGTGCCAGTAGGGAGGGTTACGAGCAGTACTTC.

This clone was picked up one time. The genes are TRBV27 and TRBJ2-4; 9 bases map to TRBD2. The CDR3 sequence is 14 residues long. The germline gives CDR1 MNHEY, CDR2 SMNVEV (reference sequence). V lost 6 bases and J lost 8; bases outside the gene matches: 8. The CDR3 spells CASSFGTSRDIQYF. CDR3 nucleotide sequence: TGTGCCAGCAGCTTCGGGACTAGCAGGGACATTCAGTACTTC.

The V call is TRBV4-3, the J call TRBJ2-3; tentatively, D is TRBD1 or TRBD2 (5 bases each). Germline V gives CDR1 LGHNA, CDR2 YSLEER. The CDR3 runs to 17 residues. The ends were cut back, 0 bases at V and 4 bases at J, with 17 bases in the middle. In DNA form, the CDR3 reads TGCGCCAGCAGCCAAGATCCCCCAGGGACCAGCGCAGATACGCAGTATTTT. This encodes CASSQDPPGTSADTQYF.

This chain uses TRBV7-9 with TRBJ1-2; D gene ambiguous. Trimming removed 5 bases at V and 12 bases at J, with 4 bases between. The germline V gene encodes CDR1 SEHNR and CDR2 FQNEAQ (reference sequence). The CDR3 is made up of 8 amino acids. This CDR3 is CASSRDTF. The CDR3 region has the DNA TGTGCCAGCAGCCGCGACACCTTC.

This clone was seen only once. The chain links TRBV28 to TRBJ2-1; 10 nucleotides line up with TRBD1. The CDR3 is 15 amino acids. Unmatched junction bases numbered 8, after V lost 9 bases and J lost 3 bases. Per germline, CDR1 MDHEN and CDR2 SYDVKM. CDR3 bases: TGTGCCAGTAGGTCCGGGACAGGGGTCTACAATGAGCAGTTCTTC. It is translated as CASRSGTGVYNEQFF.

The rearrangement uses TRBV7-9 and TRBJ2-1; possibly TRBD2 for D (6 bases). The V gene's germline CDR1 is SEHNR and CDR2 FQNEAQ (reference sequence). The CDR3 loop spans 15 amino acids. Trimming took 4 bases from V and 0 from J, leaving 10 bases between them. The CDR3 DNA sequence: TGTGCCAGCAGCTCGGACTACCCCTCCTACAATGAGCAGTTCTTC. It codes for CASSSDYPSYNEQFF.

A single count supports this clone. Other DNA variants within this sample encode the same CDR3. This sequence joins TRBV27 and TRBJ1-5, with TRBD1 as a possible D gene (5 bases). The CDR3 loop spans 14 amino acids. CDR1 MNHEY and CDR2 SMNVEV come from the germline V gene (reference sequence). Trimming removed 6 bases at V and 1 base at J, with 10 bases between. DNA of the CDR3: TGTGCCAGCAGCCTGGGGGGAAGCAATCAGCCCCAGCATTTT. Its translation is CASSLGGSNQPQHF.